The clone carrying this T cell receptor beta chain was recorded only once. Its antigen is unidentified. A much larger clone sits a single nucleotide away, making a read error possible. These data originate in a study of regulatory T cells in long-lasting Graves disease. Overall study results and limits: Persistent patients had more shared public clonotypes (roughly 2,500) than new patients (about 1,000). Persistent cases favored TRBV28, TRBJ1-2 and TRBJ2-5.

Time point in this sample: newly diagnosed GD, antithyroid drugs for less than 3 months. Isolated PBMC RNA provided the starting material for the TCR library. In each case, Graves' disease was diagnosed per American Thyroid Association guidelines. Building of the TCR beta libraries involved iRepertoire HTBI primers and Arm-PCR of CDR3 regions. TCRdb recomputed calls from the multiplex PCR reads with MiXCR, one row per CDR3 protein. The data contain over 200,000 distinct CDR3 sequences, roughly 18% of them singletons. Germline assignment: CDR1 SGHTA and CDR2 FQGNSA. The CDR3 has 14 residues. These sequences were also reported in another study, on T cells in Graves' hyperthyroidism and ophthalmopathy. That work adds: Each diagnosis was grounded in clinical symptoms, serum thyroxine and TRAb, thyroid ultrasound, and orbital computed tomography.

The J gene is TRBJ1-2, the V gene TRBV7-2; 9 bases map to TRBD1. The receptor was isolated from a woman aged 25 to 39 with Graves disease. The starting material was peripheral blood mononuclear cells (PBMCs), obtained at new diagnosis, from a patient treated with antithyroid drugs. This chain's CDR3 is CVSSLGQGIGGYTF. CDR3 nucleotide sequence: TGTGTCAGCAGCTTGGGACAGGGCATCGGTGGCTACACCTTC.